This T cell receptor (beta chain) was observed in a study of shared clonotypes between healthy human individuals. It was across several immunoSEQ plates that each subset's genomic DNA was evenly split. Sequenced by immunoSEQ multiplex PCR; TCRdb stores in-frame clones only, minus some. The sample lists about 1.5 million clones; roughly 98% were seen once. V was clipped by 5 bases and J by 3 bases, with 19 bases between them. Germline V gene sequence: CDR1 SGHTA, CDR2 FQGNSA. The CDR3 contains 16 residues. This chain uses TRBV7-2 with TRBJ2-5; a weak D match, TRBD2 (6 bases). The TCR originated in a man aged 25-45 years in good health. The sequenced sample consisted of naive CD4+ T cells sorted from blood. The subset denotes: CD45RA+ positively selected. CDR3 sequence (DNA): TGTGCCAGCAGCCAAACCTTAGGAGGGAGCGAAGAGACCCAGTACTTC. Encoded protein: CASSQTLGGSEETQYF.